This TCR beta chain was identified during a study of PD-L1 blockade in urothelial cancer. Study-wide context: Between 0 and 3 chemotherapy regimens preceded treatment for each patient. Timepoints chosen for blood analysis were 3 weeks (second dose) and 6 weeks after treatment start.

Assay used: immunoSEQ multiplex PCR; TCRdb lists only in-frame clones, some missing. The sample has approximately 88,000 clones, about 83% seen once; the top ten hold over 2%. As concerns this clone: Its antigen is still unknown.

Time point reported: pretreatment peripheral blood. Notes on the study in general: Better survival was predicted by below-median pretreatment blood TCR clonality.

The sequenced sample was PBMCs, obtained around atezolizumab (anti-PD-L1) treatment. This clonotype was obtained from a man aged 55 to 70 with urothelial cancer.

CDR3 bases: TGTGCCAGCAGTCCTTTTCGGGGTGGTCCTGAAGCTTTCTTT. Translation: CASSPFRGGPEAFF. J is TRBJ1-1 and V is TRBV7-9; D is unclear. V gave up 6 bases and J gave up 6 bases, with 17 bases separating them. This CDR3 has 14 amino acids. The V gene's germline CDR1 is SEHNR and CDR2 FQNEAQ (reference sequence). The full variable domain, rest sourced from reference TRBV7-9 and TRBJ1-1, is DTGVSQNPRHKITKRGQNVTFRCDPISEHNRLYWYRQTLGQGPEFLTYFQNEAQLEKSRLLSDRFSAERPKGSFSTLEIQRTEQGDSAMYLCASSPFRGGPEAFFGQGTRLTVV.